This T cell receptor beta chain appears in the sequencing data of a study of T cell responses to AZD1222 COVID-19 vaccine. Study results and caveats: It was only after the peak T cell response that any repertoires were sampled.

The assay was immunoSEQ multiplex PCR, and TCRdb's table has in-frame clones only and misses some. The sample consists of tens of thousands of clones, roughly four fifths of them appearing once. This clone came up once. Its antigen remains unidentified. The germline gives CDR1 MDHEN, CDR2 SYDVKM. This CDR3 has 15 amino acids. V trimming: 7 bases; J trimming: 2 bases; junction bases outside the gene matches: 8. The starting material was peripheral blood, obtained on day 0 of AZD1222 vaccination. The TCR originated in an adult in good health. The chain joins TRBV28 to TRBJ1-5; 7 nucleotides agree with TRBD1. CDR3 sequence: CASNLQGVGNQPQHF. The CDR3 DNA reads TGTGCCAGCAATCTCCAGGGGGTAGGCAATCAGCCCCAGCATTTT.